Following are 21 T cell receptor beta chains from one sample sequenced in a study of blood T cells in healthy people across ages (dated by TCRdb to between 2014 and 2016). Library method: 5' RACE. Instrument used: Illumina HiSeq 2500. The second PCR ran for roughly 7 to 12 cycles and used a J-beta primer mix along with a sample-barcoded 5' primer. TCRdb trimmed the raw reads at Q25, called clones with MiXCR and kept productive beta chains. Merged by CDR3 protein, the rows form single entries marked with the most common genes and DNA. Here the sample has hundreds of thousands of distinct CDR3 sequences; roughly 50% occur a single time. The ten largest make up over 30% of the sample. Sequencing was carried out using blood. These receptors were collected from a man between 60 and 75 years old in good health.

This clonotype was detected only a few times. The J gene is TRBJ1-2, the V gene TRBV20-1; D is possibly TRBD1 (5 bases). Looked up from germline, CDR1 is DFQATT and CDR2 is SNEGSKA (reference sequence). V was shortened by 0 bases and J by 4 bases, with 15 bases between the two germline ends. The CDR3 spans 15 residues. CDR3 bases: TGCAGTGCTAGAGATCAGGTGGAGGGGTTCTATGGCTACACCTTC. Translated, it gives CSARDQVEGFYGYTF.

This clonotype has a count of ten or more. The chain employs TRBV7-2 and TRBJ2-5; no firm D call. The CDR3 totals 11 residues. Trimming took off 3 bases at V and 5 bases at J, with 4 bases between the two ends. Germline V lookup: CDR1 SGHTA, CDR2 FQGNSA. For the CDR3, the DNA is TGTGCCAGCAGCTTTCTGGAGACCCAGTACTTC. This codes for CASSFLETQYF. Supplemented by reference TRBV7-2 and TRBJ2-5, the full variable domain reads GAGVSQSPSNKVTEKGKDVELRCDPISGHTALYWYRQSLGQGLEFLIYFQGNSAPDKSGLPSDRFSAERTGGSVSTLTIQRTQQEDSAVYLCASSFLETQYFGPGTRLLVL.

The rearrangement joins TRBV2 to TRBJ2-5, with D possibly matching TRBD1 (5 bases). This CDR3 is built from 15 residues. V was cut by 4 bases and J by 5 bases, with 17 bases left in between. Germline assignment: CDR1 SNHLY and CDR2 FYNNEI. In nucleotides, the CDR3 is TGTGCCAGCAGTGTTCGGGCAGGGTTTGAGGAGACCCAGTACTTC. Encoded protein: CASSVRAGFEETQYF.

The V and J genes are TRBV9 and TRBJ2-5, with D possibly being TRBD1 (6 bases). Per germline, CDR1 SGDLS and CDR2 YYNGEE. The CDR3 has 15 residues. Trimming removed 0 bases at V and 5 bases at J, with 14 bases between. The CDR3 sequence is CASSVGAGDPETQYF. The CDR3 bases are TGTGCCAGCAGCGTAGGAGCAGGGGATCCGGAGACCCAGTACTTC.

This clonotype was counted only a few times. The V gene is TRBV6-6, the J gene TRBJ2-5, with D possibly being TRBD2 (6 bases). In germline, CDR1 is MNHNY, CDR2 SVGAGI (reference sequence). The CDR3 length is 15 residues. Trimming removed 7 bases at V and 6 bases at J, with 21 bases between. The CDR3 coding sequence is TGTGCCAGCACCCCGGGGGTGGCTAGCGACCAGACCCAGTACTTC. It encodes CASTPGVASDQTQYF.

The table lists this clonotype with a few counts. J is TRBJ2-5 and V is TRBV10-3, with a weak D call TRBD1 (5 bases). CDR3 length: 14 residues. The germline CDR1 and CDR2 sequences are ENHRY and SYGVKD. V was cut by 6 bases and J by 2 bases, with 13 bases left in between. The CDR3 coding sequence is TGTGCCATCAGGGACACCGGGTCTCAAGAGACCCAGTACTTC. Its translation: CAIRDTGSQETQYF.

A few counts support this clonotype. The J gene is TRBJ2-5, the V gene TRBV29-1, with 8 bases matching TRBD1. With 3 bases clipped from V and 1 base from J, the junction kept 7 bases outside the gene matches. The germline V gene encodes CDR1 SQVTM and CDR2 ANQGSEA. The CDR3 is 15 amino acids. In nucleotides, the CDR3 is TGCAGCGTTGAGCCCCCCGGGACAGGCCAAGAGACCCAGTACTTC. It yields the protein CSVEPPGTGQETQYF.

The chain joins TRBV5-1 to TRBJ2-5; TRBD2 matches at 11 bases. CDR1 SGHRS and CDR2 YFSETQ come from the germline V gene. The ends lost 0 bases at V and 0 bases at J; junction bases unmatched: 7. The CDR3 covers 18 residues. The CDR3 reads CASSLVPSGGTYQETQYF. The CDR3 DNA is TGCGCCAGCAGCTTGGTTCCTAGCGGGGGGACGTACCAAGAGACCCAGTACTTC.

J is TRBJ1-2 and V is TRBV6-5; D remains ambiguous. In germline, CDR1 is MNHEY, CDR2 SVGAGI. The germline V and J ends were trimmed by 6 bases and 8 bases, with 16 bases remaining between them. This CDR3 is 13 amino acids long. In DNA form, the CDR3 reads TGTGCCAGCAGCCCACGTGGTACCCGAGGCTACACCTTC. This encodes CASSPRGTRGYTF.

The chain links TRBV12-5 to TRBJ2-3; D remains unclear. The CDR3 covers 14 residues. Trimming removed 3 bases from V and 0 bases from J, with 7 bases in between. Germline CDR1 is LGHNT and CDR2 is FRNRAP. The CDR3 nucleotides are TGTGCTAGTGGTTTTGCAGTTAGCACAGATACGCAGTATTTT. Amino acids: CASGFAVSTDTQYF.

In the case of this clonotype: Given a much more abundant clone one base away, this may be a read error. The V call is TRBV11-1, the J call TRBJ2-1, with 12 bases fitting TRBD2. V gave up 0 bases and J gave up 5 bases; unmatched junction bases: 5. This CDR3 comprises 17 residues. Germline-derived CDR1 and CDR2 are SGHAT and FQDESV (reference sequence). Here the CDR3 DNA reads TGTGCCAGCAGCTTAGCGCCCCTAGCGGGGGGGCACAATGAGCAGTTCTTC. It encodes CASSLAPLAGGHNEQFF.

This clonotype showed up just a few times. The rearrangement links TRBV10-3 to TRBJ2-7, with D possibly TRBD1 on 5 matching bases. With 10 bases removed from V and 0 bases from J, the gap between germline ends came to 10 bases. Germline CDR1 and CDR2: ENHRY and SYGVKD. The CDR3 runs 12 residues. This CDR3 is CATTGSSYEQYF. The CDR3, as DNA: TGTGCCACCACAGGAAGCTCCTACGAGCAGTACTTC.

The chain uses TRBV2 and TRBJ1-1; 8 nucleotides align to TRBD1. This CDR3 comprises 15 residues. The J segment lost 3 bases and the V segment lost 4 bases, leaving 7 bases of the junction unmatched. Germline V gives CDR1 SNHLY, CDR2 FYNNEI. CDR3 DNA: TGTGCCAGCAGTGCCACAGGGGGTGAATACACTGAAGCTTTCTTT. Amino acids: CASSATGGEYTEAFF.

This clonotype turned up a few times. The CDR3: CASSQVASGGGSSYNEQFF. The CDR3 DNA sequence: TGTGCCAGCAGCCAAGTGGCCAGCGGGGGGGGAAGCTCCTACAATGAGCAGTTCTTC. This chain connects TRBV4-2 to TRBJ2-1; TRBD2 matches 10 bases. This CDR3 contains 19 residues. Germline lookup yields CDR1 LGHNA and CDR2 YNFKEQ. J lost 0 bases, V lost 1 base, and 9 bases had no gene match.

This clonotype showed up just a few times. This rearrangement joins TRBV20-1 to TRBJ2-5; a possible D gene is TRBD2 (7 bases). CDR1 and CDR2 (germline): DFQATT, SNEGSKA (reference sequence). V was clipped by 7 bases and J by 5 bases, with 17 bases between them. The CDR3 contains 13 residues. Here the CDR3 reads CSGCRGASETQYF. The CDR3 bases are TGCAGTGGGTGCCGGGGGGCCTCGGAGACCCAGTACTTC.

The genes are TRBV9 and TRBJ2-3, with 9 bases lining up with TRBD1. The CDR3 is 15 amino acids. CDR1 SGDLS and CDR2 YYNGEE come from the germline V gene. With V trimmed by 2 bases and J by 6 bases, 7 bases remained unmatched. This CDR3 is CASSVAGTGSDTQYF. In DNA form, the CDR3 reads TGTGCCAGCAGCGTCGCCGGGACAGGGTCGGATACGCAGTATTTT.

The chain uses TRBV10-2 and TRBJ2-2; tentative D call: TRBD2 (6 bases). CDR3 length: 15 amino acids. CDR1 WSHSY and CDR2 SAAADI come from the germline V gene. With 3 bases removed from V and 4 bases from J, the gap between germline ends came to 12 bases. This CDR3 reads CASSDGRDSTGELFF. DNA of the CDR3: TGCGCCAGCAGTGATGGTAGGGACTCCACCGGGGAGCTGTTTTTT.

The V and J genes are TRBV20-1 and TRBJ2-4; D is undetermined. Germline-derived CDR1 and CDR2 are DFQATT and SNEGSKA (reference sequence). The CDR3 totals 13 residues. The V and J ends lost 2 bases and 13 bases respectively, with 18 bases between them. The chain's CDR3 is CSARQTGPQKQYF. The CDR3 DNA follows: TGCAGTGCTAGACAGACCGGGCCCCAGAAGCAGTACTTC.

The V and J genes are TRBV25-1 and TRBJ2-5; tentatively, D is TRBD1 (7 bases). The V gene lost 4 bases and the J gene lost 1 base, with 13 bases spanning the gap. CDR1 and CDR2 from the germline V gene are MGHDK and SYGVNS. This CDR3 comprises 15 residues. CDR3 in amino acids: CASSGEAGGQETQYF. The DNA for the CDR3 is TGTGCCAGCAGTGGGGAGGCAGGGGGCCAAGAGACCCAGTACTTC.

The chain uses TRBV2 and TRBJ2-3; D tentatively fits TRBD1 or TRBD2 (5 bases each). The germline V gene encodes CDR1 SNHLY and CDR2 FYNNEI. V was trimmed by 1 base and J by 7 bases, leaving 15 bases between them. The CDR3 covers 15 residues. The CDR3 region has the DNA TGTGCCAGCAGTGAAGAATGGGGTGGGACCCATACGCAGTATTTT. Protein sequence: CASSEEWGGTHTQYF.

The chain combines TRBV11-2 with TRBJ2-5, with 11 positions matching TRBD2. Losses at the gene ends were 1 base for V and 4 bases for J; bases not matched to a gene: 5. This CDR3 is built from 16 residues. The germline gives CDR1 SGHAT, CDR2 FQNNGV. Here the CDR3 reads CASSLVSGGAGETQYF. In nucleotides, the CDR3 is TGTGCCAGCAGCTTAGTTAGCGGGGGGGCCGGAGAGACCCAGTACTTC.